Listed below are T cell receptor beta chains from one sample, sequenced in a study of brain T cells in children with intractable seizures. Generated by immunoSEQ multiplex PCR, the TCRdb table keeps only in-frame clones and is missing some. The sample includes approximately 330,000 clones, about 93% of them seen just once. The sequenced sample was peripheral blood, obtained approximately 5 months after surgery. The source of these receptors is a boy less than two years old with tuberous sclerosis and intractable seizures. Both conserved end residues are part of each CDR3.

V,CDR3
TRBV14,CASSQDRPYGYTF
TRBV11-1,CASSEDSVRQETQYF
TRBV29-1,CSGSIGDLNTEAFF
TRBV11-2,CASSLGFGASYEQYF
TRBV7-6,CASSLRTSGGAIDEQFF
TRBV6-5,CASSPWTSGNYEQYF
TRBV6-1,CASSEARLAGAPYEQYF
TRBV24-1,CATEPSGTYNEQFF
TRBV15,CATSRWGRGYGYTF
TRBV4-2,CASSQEKRGDSRQETQYF
TRBV6-5,CASSSALQGAYEQYF
TRBV3-1/TRBV3-2,CASSVHRDRVGNTIYF
TRBV27,CASSSGLSNYYEQYF
TRBV30,CAWSSSSSYNEQFF
TRBV28,CASRTGLLPYGYTF
TRBV4-1,CASSQVLAGIPSTDTQYF
TRBV5-1,CANRGRTEAFF
TRBV28,CASSLPGAVTDTQYF
TRBV29-1,CSVDSQSDTDTQYF
TRBV19,CASSVQGLRTDTQYF
TRBV29-1,CSVGGQPYGYTF
TRBV11-3,CASSLYPGAAYNEQFF
TRBV5-1,CASSLGSGQGTGELFF
TRBV6-5,CASSSVTSGLYEQYF
TRBV11-3,CASSLLVGDHEQFF
TRBV10-2,CASTTTGPYGYTF
TRBV4-2,CASSQEGGLGADTQYF
TRBV6-6,CASSSWDFPYEQYF
TRBV11-3,CASSPGRTSGRRDTQYF
TRBV9,CASSVVENEQFF
TRBV5-1,CASSLTGFYGYTF
TRBV19,CASSPTAGGDEQYF
TRBV29-1,CSVDPALVNNEQFF
TRBV12-3/TRBV12-4,CASSPGENGYTF
TRBV7-9,CASSLSYGYTF
TRBV7-9,CASSHGSVGNQPQHF
TRBV30,CAWSVSEGDTQYF
TRBV12-3/TRBV12-4,CASSLGSGNTIYF
TRBV3-1/TRBV3-2,CASSQESWGASYEQYF
TRBV3-1/TRBV3-2,CASSHNRVGYTF
TRBV3-1/TRBV3-2,CASSQDQDSPEAFF
TRBV3-1/TRBV3-2,CASSHRSGANVLTF
TRBV6-7,CASSYSITRTVTYEQYF
TRBV27,CASSLTGANVLTF
TRBV10-2,CASSMGQGENIQYF
TRBV2,CASSERGRAPSGNEQFF
TRBV19,CASSTLGTALPFDEQFF
TRBV6-5,CASRRNRGQYEKLFF